This T cell receptor beta chain derives from a study of blood T cell repertoires in COVID-19. Trimming cost V 5 bases and J 2 bases, with 13 bases left between them. Germline CDR1 reads SEHNR; CDR2 reads FQNEAQ (reference sequence). The CDR3 is 14 amino acids. Produced via immunoSEQ multiplex PCR; TCRdb's table is partial and in-frame only. The sample consists of fewer than 85,000 clones, less than 75% of them appearing once. Sequences were obtained from peripheral blood. The gene calls are TRBV7-9 and TRBJ2-7; D unclear. The TCR comes from a man aged 60-69 years with acute or convalescent COVID-19. CDR3: CASSQSQMTYEQYF. CDR3 nucleotides: TGTGCCAGCAGCCAATCCCAGATGACCTACGAGCAGTACTTC.